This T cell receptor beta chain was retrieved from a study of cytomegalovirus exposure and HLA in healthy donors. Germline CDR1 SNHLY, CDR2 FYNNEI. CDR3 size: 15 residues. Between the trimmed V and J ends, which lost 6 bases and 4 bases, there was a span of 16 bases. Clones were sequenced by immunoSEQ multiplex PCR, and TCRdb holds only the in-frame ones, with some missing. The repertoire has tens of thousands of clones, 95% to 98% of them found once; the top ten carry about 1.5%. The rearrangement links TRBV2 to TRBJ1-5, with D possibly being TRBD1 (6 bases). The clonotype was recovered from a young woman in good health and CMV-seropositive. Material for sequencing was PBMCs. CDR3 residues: CASRYGDTDNQPQHF. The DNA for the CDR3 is TGTGCCAGCAGGTACGGGGACACCGATAATCAGCCCCAGCATTTT.